This TCR beta chain was documented in a study of identical twins. TCRdb ran MiXCR on the 5' RACE reads and lists one entry per CDR3 protein. The table records some 1,600,000 distinct CDR3 sequences, 32% of them present only once. The CDR3 length is 16 residues. Germline CDR1 SQVTM, CDR2 ANQGSEA. V dropped 3 bases and J dropped 1; count of bases not matched to a gene: 7. The genes are TRBV29-1 and TRBJ2-3; 10 nucleotides agree with TRBD1. The sequenced material came from cord blood. This clonotype originated in a newborn girl in good health. For the CDR3, the DNA is TGCAGCGTTGAGAAACCCGGGACAGGGGGCACAGATACGCAGTATTTT. Translating gives CSVEKPGTGGTDTQYF.